The T cell receptor beta chain described here comes from a study of identifying expanded T cells in peripheral blood. Overall study findings and caveats: Clone count variance between approximately two-week samples rose with total template count. Over around two and four weeks, about 16.4 and 19 clones changed, versus 1.2 between replicates.

The V end lost 1 base, the J end lost 6 bases, and 7 bases lay between the germline ends. Germline V CDR1 and CDR2: SEHNR, FQNEAQ (reference sequence). This CDR3 contains 12 residues. Comment on this clone: As yet, its antigen is unknown.

Collection occurred without any documented infections or immune events in donors. TCRdb keeps only in-frame clones here, not all; method: immunoSEQ multiplex PCR. This table has 95,000 to 100,000 clones, about 83% appearing once. This TCR derives from a person between 18 and 69 years old in good health. Material for sequencing was blood. The V gene is TRBV7-9, the J gene TRBJ2-7; D call uncertain. CDR3 loop: CASSLGGGEQYF. In DNA form, the CDR3 reads TGTGCCAGCAGCTTAGGGGGTGGCGAGCAGTACTTC.